The sequence of this T cell receptor (beta chain) was determined in a study of radiotherapy plus CTLA-4 blockade in lung cancer. In the study overall: There were objective responses in 18% of patients, and more than 30% had disease control.

In regard to this clone: The target antigen is unknown.

This CDR3 is 14 amino acids long. The V end lost 5 bases, the J end lost 2 bases, and 12 bases lay between the germline ends. Germline V gene lookup returns CDR1 KGHSH and CDR2 LQKENI. Whole-study findings and limits: Following radiotherapy plus ipilimumab, tumor-derived TCR clones expanded in the blood. Response, reportedly, was best predicted by interferon-beta along with early blood T cell clone dynamics.

Clones were sequenced by immunoSEQ multiplex PCR, and TCRdb holds only the in-frame ones, with some missing. The repertoire includes 90,000 to 100,000 clones, roughly 85% of them detected once, and 25% sits in the top ten. The TCR was taken from a human donor with non-small cell lung cancer that progressed on radiotherapy plus ipilimumab. The chain links TRBV18 to TRBJ1-1; D gene ambiguous. The sample consisted of peripheral blood, taken from a patient treated with radiotherapy plus ipilimumab. The CDR3 DNA reads TGTGCCAGCTCATTACGGCCGGGTAACACTGAAGCTTTCTTT. Its protein is CASSLRPGNTEAFF. Drawing the rest from reference TRBV18 and TRBJ1-1, the complete variable domain is NAGVMQNPRHLVRRRGQEARLRCSPMKGHSHVYWYRQLPEEGLKFMVYLQKENIIDESGMPKERFSAEFPKEGPSILRIQQVVRGDSAAYFCASSLRPGNTEAFFGQGTRLTVV.